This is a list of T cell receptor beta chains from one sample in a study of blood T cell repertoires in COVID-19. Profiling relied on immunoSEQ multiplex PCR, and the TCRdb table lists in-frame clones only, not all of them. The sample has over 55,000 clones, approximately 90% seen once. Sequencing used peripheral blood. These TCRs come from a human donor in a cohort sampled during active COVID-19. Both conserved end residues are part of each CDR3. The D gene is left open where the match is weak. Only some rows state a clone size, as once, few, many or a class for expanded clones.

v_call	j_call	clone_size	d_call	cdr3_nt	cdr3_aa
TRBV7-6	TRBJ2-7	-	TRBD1	TGTGCCAGCAGCCACGGACAGGGGGCGGGATACGAGCAGTACTTC	CASSHGQGAGYEQYF
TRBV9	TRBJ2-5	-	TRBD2	TGTGCCAGCAGCGTGTGGGGGAGCGGGGAAGAGACCCAGTACTTC	CASSVWGSGEETQYF
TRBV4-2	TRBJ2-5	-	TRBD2	TGTGCCAGCAGCCAAGAGGGTAGCGGGGGTAGGGAGACCCAGTACTTC	CASSQEGSGGRETQYF
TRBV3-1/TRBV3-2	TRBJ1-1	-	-	TGTGCCAGCAGCCAAGCCCCCATTAGTGAAGCTTTCTTT	CASSQAPISEAFF
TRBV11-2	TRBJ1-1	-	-	TGTGCCAGCAGCTCTGTGTTCGGGTCTGAAGCTTTCTTT	CASSSVFGSEAFF
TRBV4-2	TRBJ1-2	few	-	TGTGCCAGCAGCCAAGGGGACTCCCCCGTCAAGGGCTACACCTTC	CASSQGDSPVKGYTF
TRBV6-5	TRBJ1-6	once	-	TGTGCCAGCACGACAGACTCGCAGAGGACCCTCCACTTT	CASTTDSQRTLHF
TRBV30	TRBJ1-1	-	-	TGTGCCTTGGGGACGGCGACGGCGAGGGAGAACACTGAAGCTTTCTTT	CALGTATARENTEAFF
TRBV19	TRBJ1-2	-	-	TGTGCCACCACAAACGGTCGGGGTAACTATGGCTACACCTTC	CATTNGRGNYGYTF
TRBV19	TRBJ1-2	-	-	TGTGCCAGTAGCCATATCAATACAGGGACCTATGGCTACACCTTC	CASSHINTGTYGYTF
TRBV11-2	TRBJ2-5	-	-	TGTGCCAGCAGCTTTGCTCGGGGAGGGGGGGGCATGGAGACCCAGTACTTC	CASSFARGGGGMETQYF
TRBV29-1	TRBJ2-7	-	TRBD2	TGCAGCGTCCGGGGGGGAAACGAGCAGTACTTC	CSVRGGNEQYF
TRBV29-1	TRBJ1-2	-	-	TGCAGCGTTGCTTCCAGGGGAAATGGCTACACCTTC	CSVASRGNGYTF
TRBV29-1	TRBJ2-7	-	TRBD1	TGCAGCGTTGAAGACCGGGACAGGGGAGTATACGAGCAGTACTTC	CSVEDRDRGVYEQYF
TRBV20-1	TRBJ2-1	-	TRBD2	TGCAGTGCTAGTGGAAGACTAGCGGGGGACAATGAGCAGTTCTTC	CSASGRLAGDNEQFF
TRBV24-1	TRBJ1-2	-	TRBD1	TGTGCCACCAGTGATTTGAGGGGGCAAAGAACCTTC	CATSDLRGQRTF
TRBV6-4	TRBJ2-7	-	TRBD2	TGTGCCAGCAGTGACCCTTTGGCCGGGGGGATCACCTACGAGCAGTACTTC	CASSDPLAGGITYEQYF
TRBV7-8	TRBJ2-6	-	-	TGTGCCAGCAGCCCCGGACAGCCCGGGGCCAACGTCCTGACTTTC	CASSPGQPGANVLTF
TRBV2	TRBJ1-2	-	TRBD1	TGTGCCAGCATCACGCTCCCAGGACAGGCTCCCGTTGACTATGGCTACACCTTC	CASITLPGQAPVDYGYTF
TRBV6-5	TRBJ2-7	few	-	TGTGCCAGCAGGACAGGGAGGATCCCCTACGAGCAGTACTTC	CASRTGRIPYEQYF
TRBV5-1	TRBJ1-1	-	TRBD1	TGCGCCAGCAGCTTGCGTGAGGACAGGGGGCTGGGGTCTGAAGCTTTCTTT	CASSLREDRGLGSEAFF
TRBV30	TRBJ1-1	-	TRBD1	TGTGCCTGGAGTGTACAGATATGGGACAGGGGGCGACTGAACACTGAAGCTTTCTTT	CAWSVQIWDRGRLNTEAFF
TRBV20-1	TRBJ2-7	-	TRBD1	TGCAGCCGAGACAGGGGCGTCCCCCAGTACTTC	CSRDRGVPQYF
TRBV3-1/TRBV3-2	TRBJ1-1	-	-	TGTGCCAGCAGCCAAGCGACAGAAGCTTTCTTT	CASSQATEAFF
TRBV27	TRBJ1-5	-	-	TGTGCCAGCAGCCGGGAGGCAGCAAATCAGCCCCAGCATTTT	CASSREAANQPQHF
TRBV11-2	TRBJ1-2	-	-	TGTGCCAGCAGCTTAGGCCCCATTTACACATATGGCTACACCTTC	CASSLGPIYTYGYTF